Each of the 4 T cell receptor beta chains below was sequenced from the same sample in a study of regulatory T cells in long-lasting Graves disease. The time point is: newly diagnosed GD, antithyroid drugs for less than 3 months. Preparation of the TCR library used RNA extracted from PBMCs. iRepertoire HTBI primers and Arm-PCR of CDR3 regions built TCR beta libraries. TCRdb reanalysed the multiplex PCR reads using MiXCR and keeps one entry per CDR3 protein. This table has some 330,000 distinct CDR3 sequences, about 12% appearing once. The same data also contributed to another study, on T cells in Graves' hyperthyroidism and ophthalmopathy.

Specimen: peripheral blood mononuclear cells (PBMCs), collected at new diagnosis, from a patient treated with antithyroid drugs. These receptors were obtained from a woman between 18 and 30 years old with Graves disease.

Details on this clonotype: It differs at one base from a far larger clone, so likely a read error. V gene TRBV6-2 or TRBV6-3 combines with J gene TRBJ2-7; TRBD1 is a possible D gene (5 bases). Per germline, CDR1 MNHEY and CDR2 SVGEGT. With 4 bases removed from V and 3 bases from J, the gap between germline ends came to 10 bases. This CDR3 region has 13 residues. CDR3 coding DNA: TGTGCCAGCAGTTTCGACAGCTACTACGAGCAGTACTTC. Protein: CASSFDSYYEQYF.

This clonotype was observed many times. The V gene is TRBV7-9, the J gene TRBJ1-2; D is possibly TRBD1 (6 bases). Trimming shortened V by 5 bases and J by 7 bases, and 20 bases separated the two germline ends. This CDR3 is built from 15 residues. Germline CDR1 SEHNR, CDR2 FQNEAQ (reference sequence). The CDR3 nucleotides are TGTGCCAGCAGCCGGGGGCCGTACGGGTTCGGTGGCTACACCTTC. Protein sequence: CASSRGPYGFGGYTF.

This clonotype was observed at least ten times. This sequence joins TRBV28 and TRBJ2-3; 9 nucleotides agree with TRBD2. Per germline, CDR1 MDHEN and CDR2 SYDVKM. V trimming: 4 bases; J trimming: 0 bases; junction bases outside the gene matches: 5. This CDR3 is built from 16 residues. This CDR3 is CASSSVAGASTDTQYF. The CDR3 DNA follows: TGTGCCAGCAGTTCCGTAGCGGGAGCTAGCACAGATACGCAGTATTTT.

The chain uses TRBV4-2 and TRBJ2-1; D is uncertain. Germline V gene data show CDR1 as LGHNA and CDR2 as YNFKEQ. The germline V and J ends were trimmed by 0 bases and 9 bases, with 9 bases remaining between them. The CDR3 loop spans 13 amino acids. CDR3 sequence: CASSQDPRGEQFF. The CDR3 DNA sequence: TGTGCCAGCAGCCAAGACCCCCGTGGTGAGCAGTTCTTC.